Shown below are 11 T cell receptor beta chains from a single sample sequenced in a study of blood T cell repertoires in COVID-19. Data came from immunoSEQ multiplex PCR; TCRdb stores just in-frame clones and leaves some out. The sample has 160,000 or so clones; about 86% are singletons. The specimen was peripheral blood. These receptors were taken from an elderly woman with acute or convalescent COVID-19.

The rearrangement joins TRBV13 to TRBJ2-7, with 8 bases matching TRBD2. The length of the CDR3 is 15 residues. Germline V gene sequence: CDR1 PRHDT, CDR2 FYEKMQ (reference sequence). The CDR3: CVSRLSGSAGYEQYF. Here the CDR3 DNA reads TGTGTGTCCAGGCTGAGCGGGAGCGCCGGCTACGAGCAGTACTTC. The variable domain in full, completed from reference TRBV13 and TRBJ2-7, reads AAGVIQSPRHLIKEKRETATLKCYPIPRHDTVYWYQQGPGQDPQFLISFYEKMQSDKGSIPDRFSAQQFSDYHSELNMSSLELGDSALYFCVSRLSGSAGYEQYFGPGTRLTVT.

The rearrangement joins TRBV6-5 to TRBJ2-7; possibly TRBD1 for D (6 bases). The CDR3 sequence is 14 residues long. V was cut by 6 bases and J by 2 bases, with 14 bases left in between. The germline V gene has CDR1 MNHEY and CDR2 SVGAGI. The CDR3 here is CASRPTGLPYEQYF. As DNA, the CDR3 is TGTGCCAGCAGGCCCACAGGGCTTCCCTACGAGCAGTACTTC.

The J gene is TRBJ2-1, the V gene TRBV15, with D possibly matching TRBD2 (6 bases). Germline assignment: CDR1 LNHNV and CDR2 YYDKDF (reference sequence). The CDR3 runs 17 residues. V lost 0 bases and J lost 0, with 12 bases in between. The CDR3 is CATSRDIPGGSYNEQFF. CDR3 in DNA: TGTGCCACCAGCAGAGATATCCCCGGGGGCTCCTACAATGAGCAGTTCTTC.

CDR3 sequence reads: CASSDRDTSSYEQYF. The CDR3 bases are TGCGCCAGCTCTGACCGGGACACCAGCTCCTACGAGCAGTACTTC. V usage is TRBV4-1 and J usage is TRBJ2-7, with D possibly TRBD1 on 6 matching bases. The CDR3 runs to 15 residues. Trimming shortened V by 8 bases and J by 0 bases, and 17 bases separated the two germline ends. The germline CDR1 and CDR2 sequences are MGHRA and YSYEKL.

In its sample, this clone was seen a few times. This rearrangement joins TRBV28 to TRBJ1-5, with D tentatively TRBD1 (6 bases). CDR1 is MDHEN, CDR2 SYDVKM, per germline. This CDR3 spans 14 amino acids. V lost 5 bases to trimming and J lost 7 bases, with 15 bases between them. CDR3 sequence (DNA): TGTGCCAGCAGTGGGGGCAGGCGGAGGCAGCCCCAGCATTTT. Amino acids: CASSGGRRRQPQHF. Drawing the rest from reference TRBV28 and TRBJ1-5, the complete variable domain is DVKVTQSSRYLVKRTGEKVFLECVQDMDHENMFWYRQDPGLGLRLIYFSYDVKMKEKGDIPEGYSVSREKKERFSLILESASTNQTSMYLCASSGGRRRQPQHFGDGTRLSIL.

The genes are TRBV9 and TRBJ1-4; D is possibly TRBD1 (5 bases). CDR3 length equals 14 residues. V was trimmed by 0 bases and J by 8 bases, leaving 11 bases between them. Germline V lookup: CDR1 SGDLS, CDR2 YYNGEE. The CDR3 here is CASSVAGDGEKLFF. CDR3 nucleotides: TGTGCCAGCAGCGTAGCGGGGGATGGAGAAAAACTGTTTTTT.

This clone occurred once. V is TRBV6-2 or TRBV6-3 and J is TRBJ1-2, with a possible D match to TRBD1 (5 bases). In germline, CDR1 is MNHEY, CDR2 SVGEGT. CDR3 length: 19 amino acids. V dropped 4 bases and J dropped 4 bases, with 28 bases sitting between them. The CDR3 here is CASSSNRPGPGNLGYGYTF. CDR3 nucleotides: TGTGCCAGCAGTTCGAACAGGCCCGGGCCAGGGAACCTGGGCTATGGCTACACCTTC.

The chain couples TRBV4-2 to TRBJ1-4, with D possibly TRBD1 on 6 matching bases. The CDR3 covers 15 residues. Germline assignment: CDR1 LGHNA and CDR2 YNFKEQ. Trimming took 4 bases from V and 0 from J, leaving 9 bases between them. The CDR3 nucleotides are TGTGCCAGCAGCCCCCAGGGGACAACTAATGAAAAACTGTTTTTT. Translated, it gives CASSPQGTTNEKLFF.

This chain uses TRBV5-5 with TRBJ1-4; 7 positions agree with TRBD1. Looked up from germline, CDR1 is SGHKS and CDR2 is YYEKEE (reference sequence). The CDR3 runs to 15 residues. V lost 3 bases and J lost 4; bases outside the gene matches: 6. The chain's CDR3 is CASSYRTGFNEKLFF. The CDR3 bases are TGTGCCAGCAGCTACCGGACAGGCTTTAATGAAAAACTGTTTTTT.

The chain joins TRBV2 to TRBJ1-3; D unresolved. The germline V gene has CDR1 SNHLY and CDR2 FYNNEI. This CDR3 is 15 amino acids long. Deletions cut 3 bases from V and 0 bases from J, with 9 bases between. Here the CDR3 reads CASSEGRISGNTIYF. CDR3 nucleotides: TGTGCCAGCAGTGAGGGCCGGATCTCTGGAAACACCATATATTTT. Using reference TRBV2 and TRBJ1-3 for the parts outside the CDR3, the full variable domain is EPEVTQTPSHQVTQMGQEVILRCVPISNHLYFYWYRQILGQKVEFLVSFYNNEISEKSEIFDDQFSVERPDGSNFTLKIRSTKLEDSAMYFCASSEGRISGNTIYFGEGSWLTVV.

This clone was counted once. This chain joins TRBV18 and TRBJ1-6, with D perhaps TRBD1 (5 bases). Trimming took off 4 bases at V and 0 bases at J, with 10 bases between the two ends. The CDR3 extends over 16 amino acids. Looked up from germline, CDR1 is KGHSH and CDR2 is LQKENI. CDR3 region: CASSLRGSSYNSPLHF. The CDR3 nucleotides are TGTGCCAGCTCACTTCGGGGGAGCTCCTATAATTCACCCCTCCACTTT.